The clone carrying this TCR beta chain was detected only a few times. CDR1 and CDR2 (germline): DFQATT, SNEGSKA (reference sequence). The CDR3 loop spans 18 amino acids. Unmatched junction bases numbered 16, after V lost 6 bases and J lost 0 bases. The sample comes from a study of blood T cells in healthy people across ages. Combining a sample-barcoded 5' primer with a J-beta primer mix, a second PCR ran for roughly 7 to 12 cycles. TCRdb re-analysed the 5' RACE reads in MiXCR, keeping a single row per CDR3 protein. Of over 1,500,000 distinct CDR3 sequences in the sample, about 39% are singletons; the top ten hold under 25%.

The chain links TRBV20-1 to TRBJ1-1, with 10 nucleotides matching TRBD1. The source is a human donor in good health. Sequences were obtained from blood. In DNA form, the CDR3 reads TGCAGTGCAATAGAGTGGGGGTCTGACAGGGGGCTGAACACTGAAGCTTTCTTT. It translates to CSAIEWGSDRGLNTEAFF.